The 20 T cell receptor beta chains below were found in one sample sequenced in a study of CD8+CD57+ T cells in acquired aplastic anemia. CDR3 and TCR beta VDJ profiling relied on genomic DNA as the template. A single record per CDR3 protein comes from TCRdb applying MiXCR to the reads. This table has roughly 130,000 distinct CDR3 sequences, over 45% appearing once. Sequences were obtained from sorted CD4+, CD8+, or CD8+CD57+ T cells (not recorded which) from PBMCs. The receptors derive from a human donor in good health, serving as a control.

V gene TRBV10-1 combines with J gene TRBJ2-7; D is perhaps TRBD2 (6 bases). Trimming took 0 bases from V and 10 from J, leaving 16 bases between them. CDR1 and CDR2 from the germline V gene are WNHNN and SYGVQD (reference sequence). This CDR3 spans 14 amino acids. CDR3 sequence reads: CASSESGGDRLQYF. The CDR3 nucleotides read TGCGCCAGCAGTGAGTCAGGCGGGGACCGCCTCCAGTACTTC.

This clonotype was counted only a few times. This clone may be a read error of a much larger clone one base away. The genes are TRBV24-1 and TRBJ1-2, with TRBD1 as a possible D gene (6 bases). The V end lost 6 bases, the J end lost 2 bases, and 6 bases lay between the germline ends. This CDR3 has 12 amino acids. Looked up from germline, CDR1 is KGHDR and CDR2 is SFDVKD. CDR3 nucleotide sequence: TGTGCCACCAGTCAGGGGAACTATGGCTACACCTTC. It codes for CATSQGNYGYTF.

This clonotype was recorded once. A junction boundary mismatches the germline segment, possibly from a read error. This chain uses TRBV7-2 with TRBJ1-4; 8 bases match TRBD1. The CDR3 consists of 13 residues. Germline V lookup: CDR1 SGHTA, CDR2 FQGNSA. The CDR3 loop reads CASSSSPTTGAHF. CDR3 coding DNA: TGTGCCAGCAGCTCCTCACCTACGACAGGGGCCCATTTT.

The rearrangement joins TRBV7-9 to TRBJ2-7; D call uncertain. The CDR3 contains 13 residues. Trimming removed 4 bases at V and 4 bases at J, with 11 bases between. The germline V gene has CDR1 SEHNR and CDR2 FQNEAQ (reference sequence). Written as DNA, the CDR3 is TGTGCCAGCAGCTCTCGTAGATATTACGAGCAGTACTTC. Protein sequence: CASSSRRYYEQYF.

The chain combines TRBV20-1 with TRBJ2-7, with TRBD1 matching over 7 bases. CDR1 is DFQATT and CDR2 is SNEGSKA in the germline V gene (reference sequence). The CDR3 consists of 12 residues. V dropped 4 bases and J dropped 6; count of bases not matched to a gene: 6. For the CDR3, the DNA is TGCAGTGCTAATGGGGACAGTATCGAGCAGTACTTC. Translating gives CSANGDSIEQYF.

This sequence joins TRBV20-1 and TRBJ2-5; TRBD2 agrees at 8 bases. With 3 bases clipped from V and 4 bases from J, the junction kept 7 bases outside the gene matches. Per germline, CDR1 DFQATT and CDR2 SNEGSKA (reference sequence). CDR3 size: 14 residues. CDR3 DNA sequence: TGCAGTGCTAGCAGTGCGAGCGGGGGAGAGACCCAGTACTTC. It encodes CSASSASGGETQYF.

This clonotype was picked up many times. The rearrangement joins TRBV3-1 to TRBJ2-1; D might be TRBD1 (6 bases). The CDR3 contains 13 residues. The germline V gene encodes CDR1 LGHDT and CDR2 YNNKEL (reference sequence). V lost 5 bases and J lost 6, with 11 bases in between. CDR3 amino acids: CASSIQGGNEQFF. CDR3 DNA sequence: TGTGCCAGCAGCATACAGGGTGGCAATGAGCAGTTCTTC.

This clonotype was seen once. At one boundary the junction diverges from the germline segment, which might be a read error. This chain links TRBV24-1 with TRBJ2-2; no clear D gene. Germline V gene data show CDR1 as KGHDR and CDR2 as SFDVKD. This CDR3 is built from 11 residues. CDR3 protein: CASSPSGELFF. The CDR3 region has the DNA TGTGCCAGCAGTCCTAGTGGGGAGCTGTTTTTT.

Concerning this clonotype: A much larger clone sits a single nucleotide away, making a read error possible. The chain is built from TRBV5-6 and TRBJ1-1; perhaps TRBD1 as D (6 bases). Trimming took off 0 bases at V and 4 bases at J, with 10 bases between the two ends. The germline V gene has CDR1 SGHDT and CDR2 YYEEEE. This CDR3 is 14 amino acids long. The CDR3 region is CASSLVRGGTEAFF. In nucleotides, the CDR3 is TGTGCCAGCAGCTTGGTGAGGGGGGGCACTGAAGCTTTCTTT.

This sequence joins TRBV6-2 or TRBV6-3 and TRBJ1-4; 11 bases agree with TRBD1. Trimming at V came to 6 bases and at J to 8 bases, leaving 11 bases not matched to a gene. Germline assignment: CDR1 MNHEY and CDR2 SVGEGT. The CDR3 is made up of 16 amino acids. CDR3 residues: CASRGLPGQGDEKLFF. CDR3 bases: TGTGCCAGCAGAGGCCTTCCGGGACAGGGGGACGAAAAACTGTTTTTT.

On this clonotype: Compared with germline, one end of the junction differs, possibly owing to a read error. The chain links TRBV6-1 to TRBJ2-1; perhaps D is TRBD1 or TRBD2 (6 bases each). This CDR3 spans 15 amino acids. CDR1 and CDR2 (germline): MNHNS, SASEGT. The CDR3 sequence: CASGKGGIPTDEQSF. The CDR3 nucleotides are TGTGCCAGCGGTAAAGGGGGGATTCCTACCGATGAGCAGTCCTTC.

The rearrangement joins TRBV19 to TRBJ1-2; a possible D gene is TRBD1 (6 bases). This CDR3 is 16 amino acids long. The germline V gene encodes CDR1 LNHDA and CDR2 SQIVND (reference sequence). Trimming stripped 3 bases from V and 4 bases from J, with 18 bases between. The CDR3 nucleotides read TGTGCCAGTAGTATGCGAGGGGGTGCGAGAGCCTATGGCTACACCTTC. This translates into CASSMRGGARAYGYTF.

V is TRBV12-3 or TRBV12-4 and J is TRBJ1-5, with 12 bases that match TRBD1. This CDR3 is 16 amino acids long. V lost 6 bases and J lost 10; bases outside the gene matches: 13. CDR3 sequence: CASRHYGTGGEFPQHF. The DNA of the CDR3 is TGTGCCAGCAGGCACTACGGGACAGGGGGCGAGTTCCCCCAGCATTTT.

The gene calls are TRBV11-2 and TRBJ1-3; 8 bases are a match to TRBD1. Germline CDR1 reads SGHAT; CDR2 reads FQNNGV. The CDR3 sequence is 16 residues long. The trim removed 5 bases at V and 0 bases at J, leaving 6 bases unmatched. Here the CDR3 reads CASSRGTGRSGNTIYF. The CDR3 DNA follows: TGTGCCAGCAGCCGCGGGACAGGACGCTCTGGAAACACCATATATTTT.

In this sample, this clonotype turned up many times. J is TRBJ1-1 and V is TRBV11-2; 8 nucleotides align to TRBD1. Trimming removed 4 bases from V and 0 bases from J; junction bases left unmatched: 7. Germline CDR1 reads SGHAT; CDR2 reads FQNNGV. CDR3 length: 16 residues. In DNA form, the CDR3 reads TGTGCCAGCAGCTCGGGACAGGTTGGGCTGAACACTGAAGCTTTCTTT. It is translated as CASSSGQVGLNTEAFF.

This rearrangement joins TRBV10-3 to TRBJ1-2; D not resolved. V was pared by 0 bases and J by 8 bases, with 22 bases between. CDR3 length: 17 residues. Germline assignment: CDR1 ENHRY and CDR2 SYGVKD. The CDR3 here is CAISESTFRTGVGGYTF. The CDR3 DNA reads TGTGCCATCAGTGAGTCTACCTTCCGGACCGGGGTTGGGGGCTACACCTTC.

In its sample, this clonotype is medium-sized. CDR3 in amino acids: CATSRLTRLQETQYF. The CDR3 DNA follows: TGTGCCACCAGCAGACTTACTAGGCTTCAAGAGACCCAGTACTTC. The chain employs TRBV15 and TRBJ2-5; D is perhaps TRBD2 (5 bases). CDR3 size: 15 residues. CDR1 and CDR2 (germline): LNHNV, YYDKDF (reference sequence). V was clipped by 2 bases and J by 2 bases, with 12 bases between them. Full variable domain (remainder filled in from reference TRBV15 and TRBJ2-5): DAMVIQNPRYQVTQFGKPVTLSCSQTLNHNVMYWYQQKSSQAPKLLFHYYDKDFNNEADTPDNFQSRRPNTSFCFLDIRSPGLGDTAMYLCATSRLTRLQETQYFGPGTRLLVL.

A word on this clonotype: Given a much more abundant clone one base away, this may be a read error. The chain carries TRBV12-3 or TRBV12-4 and TRBJ1-5, with 10 bases lining up with TRBD1. J lost 1 base, V lost 5 bases, and 8 bases had no gene match. CDR3 length equals 17 residues. This chain's CDR3 is CASSLGQGGWSNQPQHF. CDR3 sequence (DNA): TGTGCCAGCAGTCTTGGACAGGGGGGTTGGAGCAATCAGCCCCAGCATTTT.

The chain joins TRBV10-3 to TRBJ2-7, with 7 bases aligning to TRBD2. The CDR3 totals 14 residues. Germline V gene data show CDR1 as ENHRY and CDR2 as SYGVKD. Germline trimming cut 2 bases from V and 4 bases from J; bases unmatched to any gene: 5. The CDR3 DNA is TGTGCCATCAGTGAGGTGGGGGGGGGGTACGAGCAGTACTTC. Residues: CAISEVGGGYEQYF.

Comments on this clonotype: In this CDR3 the conserved last residue, phenylalanine or tryptophan, is missing, so a read error is likely. The chain carries TRBV20-1 and TRBJ1-6; D gene unclear. Germline V lookup: CDR1 DFQATT, CDR2 SNEGSKA (reference sequence). The V and J ends lost 5 bases and 14 bases respectively, with 16 bases between them. This CDR3 is built from 12 residues. The CDR3 bases are TGCAGTGCTGGTAGTACATCCAGTACCCTCCACCTC. Its translation is CSAGSTSSTLHL.